Listed below are T cell receptor beta chains from one sample, sequenced in a study of monozygotic twins with inflammatory bowel disease. Each CDR3 protein gets one entry in TCRdb, which reprocessed the 5' RACE reads and gives no DNA. This sample lists 350,000 to 400,000 distinct CDR3 sequences; its ten largest clones have roughly 2.6%. The sequenced material came from blood. These receptors were taken from a human donor with ulcerative colitis or Crohn's disease, or a healthy co-twin of an affected twin (not recorded which). CDR3s include the opening cysteine and the closing phenylalanine or tryptophan. The order of the fields is CDR3 protein, V gene, J gene.

CDR3aa: CASSLVGPIEQYF
v_gene: TRBV12-3/TRBV12-4
j_gene: TRBJ2-7

CDR3aa: CASSPADRYNEQFF
v_gene: TRBV6-1
j_gene: TRBJ2-1

CDR3aa: CASSFTGLYGYTF
v_gene: TRBV6-5
j_gene: TRBJ1-2

CDR3aa: CASSEESGAGYTF
v_gene: TRBV6-1
j_gene: TRBJ1-2

CDR3aa: CASSARDRGHEQYF
v_gene: TRBV4-1
j_gene: TRBJ2-7

CDR3aa: CASSSNSGGRSDTQYF
v_gene: TRBV7-3
j_gene: TRBJ2-3

CDR3aa: CASSPLAGEFSGANVLTF
v_gene: TRBV18
j_gene: TRBJ2-6

CDR3aa: CASSQRGGPYEQYF
v_gene: TRBV4-2
j_gene: TRBJ2-7

CDR3aa: CSVDGDRGELFF
v_gene: TRBV29-1
j_gene: TRBJ2-2

CDR3aa: CSAPGTSGVNEQFF
v_gene: TRBV20-1
j_gene: TRBJ2-1

CDR3aa: CASSFFSPLHF
v_gene: TRBV12-3/TRBV12-4
j_gene: TRBJ1-6

CDR3aa: CSASPPDLNTEAFF
v_gene: TRBV20-1
j_gene: TRBJ1-1

CDR3aa: CASSTLILPGPEQFF
v_gene: TRBV18
j_gene: TRBJ2-1

CDR3aa: CASSPFSGTGVGYGYTF
v_gene: TRBV7-2
j_gene: TRBJ1-2

CDR3aa: CAWSLFQGDQPQHF
v_gene: TRBV30
j_gene: TRBJ1-5

CDR3aa: CASGLSRDEQYF
v_gene: TRBV12-5
j_gene: TRBJ2-7

CDR3aa: CASSVGPGGREKLFF
v_gene: TRBV9
j_gene: TRBJ1-4

CDR3aa: CASSSDRGTGSNQPQHF
v_gene: TRBV12-3/TRBV12-4
j_gene: TRBJ1-5

CDR3aa: CSARDLTDRANYGYTF
v_gene: TRBV20-1
j_gene: TRBJ1-2

CDR3aa: CASSTTGTGGDIQYF
v_gene: TRBV5-1
j_gene: TRBJ2-4

CDR3aa: CASSDPRGGTNSPLHF
v_gene: TRBV25-1
j_gene: TRBJ1-6

CDR3aa: CASSFWANERFF
v_gene: TRBV5-1
j_gene: TRBJ2-1

CDR3aa: CASSSGGAGTDTQYF
v_gene: TRBV27
j_gene: TRBJ2-3

CDR3aa: CASSRGGDEGYTF
v_gene: TRBV6-2/TRBV6-3
j_gene: TRBJ1-2

CDR3aa: CATSGQINQPQHF
v_gene: TRBV24-1
j_gene: TRBJ1-5

CDR3aa: CASSGAGGRMNTEAFF
v_gene: TRBV9
j_gene: TRBJ1-1